Shown below are 27 T cell receptor beta chains from a single sample sequenced in a study of identical twins (dated by TCRdb to 2015 to 2016). The method behind the library was 5' RACE. Sequenced using an Illumina HiSeq 2000. The public reads were run again by TCRdb, first through fastp at Q25 and then through MiXCR, and only productive beta chains were kept. Rows with one shared CDR3 protein collapse into an entry with the most common genes and DNA. For this sample the table gives roughly 540,000 distinct CDR3 sequences, of which less than 25% were detected only once. About 0.91% of the sample comes from the top ten. These data were likewise used in another study, on T cells expressing NK-cell markers.

The sequencing input was CD4+ T cells sorted from blood. The receptors were gathered from a woman aged 18-29 years in good health.

This chain links TRBV12-5 with TRBJ2-2; 12 nucleotides agree with TRBD2. Germline V gene sequence: CDR1 LGHNT, CDR2 FRNRAP. The CDR3 has 18 residues. The V gene end was trimmed by 6 bases and the J gene end by 0 bases; junction bases not matched to a gene: 8. The CDR3 bases are TGTGCTAGTGGCCCTGGACTAGCGGGGTTTTCGAACACCGGGGAGCTGTTTTTT. It yields the protein CASGPGLAGFSNTGELFF.

The V call is TRBV14, the J call TRBJ2-2; D may be TRBD1 (6 bases). The CDR3 totals 16 residues. The ends were cut back, 3 bases at V and 4 bases at J, with 15 bases in the middle. The germline CDR1 and CDR2 sequences are SGHDN and FVKESK. The CDR3 nucleotides read TGTGCCAGCAGCCATCTCGTTTTAGGGGGCACCGGGGAGCTGTTTTTT. Translated, it gives CASSHLVLGGTGELFF.

V usage is TRBV11-1 and J usage is TRBJ2-3; D remains ambiguous. Trimming pared 3 bases from V and 7 bases from J, leaving 11 bases between. Germline V CDR1 and CDR2: SGHAT, FQDESV (reference sequence). This CDR3 spans 13 amino acids. Here the CDR3 DNA reads TGTGCCAGCAGCTTGGACGTGCTTAATACGCAGTATTTT. It encodes CASSLDVLNTQYF.

This rearrangement joins TRBV6-2 or TRBV6-3 to TRBJ2-7; D is undetermined. Germline V gene lookup returns CDR1 MNHEY and CDR2 SVGEGT. The V and J ends lost 0 bases and 5 bases respectively, with 5 bases between them. CDR3 length: 12 amino acids. Here the CDR3 DNA reads TGTGCCAGCAGTTACTCTTCCAACGAGCAGTACTTC. The encoded protein is CASSYSSNEQYF.

This rearrangement joins TRBV4-3 to TRBJ2-1; a possible D gene is TRBD1 (8 bases). The length of the CDR3 is 15 residues. V dropped 3 bases and J dropped 5 bases, with 14 bases sitting between them. Looked up from germline, CDR1 is LGHNA and CDR2 is YSLEER. CDR3 nucleotide sequence: TGCGCCAGCAGCCAGGGGGGGACAGGTAACAATGAGCAGTTCTTC. It is translated as CASSQGGTGNNEQFF.

The sample holds many counts of this clonotype. The V gene is TRBV7-9, the J gene TRBJ1-1, with D unclear. The CDR3 spans 13 residues. Germline V gives CDR1 SEHNR, CDR2 FQNEAQ (reference sequence). V lost 2 bases and J lost 0, with 4 bases in between. In DNA, the CDR3 is TGTGCCAGCAGCTTATTCCTGAACACTGAAGCTTTCTTT. Protein product: CASSLFLNTEAFF.

The gene calls are TRBV7-6 and TRBJ1-1, with TRBD1 identical over 7 bases. V trimming: 1 base; J trimming: 1 base; junction bases outside the gene matches: 3. Germline CDR1 SGHVS, CDR2 FNYEAQ. This CDR3 spans 15 amino acids. The CDR3 loop is CASSLEGAANTEAFF. CDR3 coding DNA: TGTGCCAGCAGCTTAGAGGGGGCGGCGAACACTGAAGCTTTCTTT.

The genes are TRBV5-1 and TRBJ2-7; no firm D call. In germline, CDR1 is SGHRS, CDR2 YFSETQ. Trimming pared 5 bases from V and 6 bases from J, leaving 18 bases between. The CDR3 sequence is 14 residues long. In DNA, the CDR3 is TGCGCCAGCAGTTTCGACATAACTACGGGCGAGCAGTACTTC. Translated: CASSFDITTGEQYF.

This clonotype was counted only a few times. The chain couples TRBV29-1 to TRBJ2-1; 12 bases are shared with TRBD1. This CDR3 spans 13 amino acids. The V gene end was trimmed by 4 bases and the J gene end by 9 bases; junction bases not matched to a gene: 4. Germline CDR1 SQVTM, CDR2 ANQGSEA. In DNA, the CDR3 is TGCAGCGTTGGCCGGGGACAGGGGGCTGAGCAGTTCTTC. As protein: CSVGRGQGAEQFF.

This clonotype was counted ten times or more. V usage is TRBV5-6 and J usage is TRBJ2-2; 7 nucleotides align to TRBD2. V was pared by 4 bases and J by 4 bases, with 7 bases of the junction left unmatched. The CDR3 runs to 15 residues. The V gene's germline CDR1 is SGHDT and CDR2 YYEEEE. The chain's CDR3 is CASSQGGPITGELFF. The CDR3 nucleotides read TGTGCCAGCAGCCAGGGAGGGCCGATCACCGGGGAGCTGTTTTTT. Complete variable domain (other parts from reference TRBV5-6 and TRBJ2-2): DAGVTQSPTHLIKTRGQQVTLRCSPKSGHDTVSWYQQALGQGPQFIFQYYEEEERQRGNFPDRFSGHQFPNYSSELNVNALLLGDSALYLCASSQGGPITGELFFGEGSRLTVL.

The chain is built from TRBV20-1 and TRBJ2-3; 7 bases agree with TRBD2. The CDR3 covers 15 residues. CDR1 and CDR2 (germline): DFQATT, SNEGSKA (reference sequence). J gave up 1 base and V 3 bases, and 7 bases lay outside the gene matches. CDR3 bases: TGCAGTGCTAGCCCCGAGCGGGGCGGCACAGATACGCAGTATTTT. Protein: CSASPERGGTDTQYF.

A few counts support this clonotype. The chain is built from TRBV10-3 and TRBJ1-1, with D maybe TRBD1 (5 bases). Germline CDR1 ENHRY, CDR2 SYGVKD. The CDR3 has 14 residues. Trimming removed 0 bases from V and 4 bases from J, with 9 bases in between. CDR3 protein: CAISESTRGTEAFF. As DNA, the CDR3 is TGTGCCATCAGTGAGTCAACAAGGGGCACTGAAGCTTTCTTT.

In its sample, this clonotype was seen a few times. The CDR3 sequence is CASSSTDRTSGNTIYF. As DNA, the CDR3 is TGTGCCAGCAGCTCGACGGACCGAACCTCTGGAAACACCATATATTTT. The chain combines TRBV7-9 with TRBJ1-3; D gene ambiguous. CDR3 length equals 16 residues. Trimming took off 4 bases at V and 0 bases at J, with 13 bases between the two ends. Germline V gene sequence: CDR1 SEHNR, CDR2 FQNEAQ (reference sequence).

This clonotype was seen a few times. The chain carries TRBV20-1 and TRBJ2-7; the D call may be TRBD1 or TRBD2 (5 bases each). The CDR3 runs to 14 residues. Trimming took 5 bases from V and 6 from J, leaving 20 bases between them. The germline V gene encodes CDR1 DFQATT and CDR2 SNEGSKA (reference sequence). The CDR3: CSAGIGARAPEQYF. The CDR3 region has the DNA TGCAGTGCTGGGATCGGGGCACGCGCACCCGAGCAGTACTTC.

The chain combines TRBV9 with TRBJ2-3; D gene uncertain. The CDR3 loop spans 16 amino acids. Germline V gives CDR1 SGDLS, CDR2 YYNGEE. V was clipped by 2 bases and J by 6 bases, with 19 bases between them. The CDR3 loop reads CASSVMDLQAGDTQYF. Written as DNA, the CDR3 is TGTGCCAGCAGCGTGATGGACCTGCAAGCCGGGGATACGCAGTATTTT.

The chain couples TRBV12-3 or TRBV12-4 to TRBJ2-2; the D gene is possibly TRBD1 (6 bases). There are 16 residues in the CDR3. V was shortened by 2 bases and J by 6 bases, with 16 bases between the two germline ends. CDR3 protein: CASSLRGPQGSGELFF. In DNA form, the CDR3 reads TGTGCCAGCAGTTTAAGGGGACCGCAGGGGTCCGGGGAGCTGTTTTTT.

The gene calls are TRBV20-1 and TRBJ2-1; 15 bases match TRBD2. Germline CDR1 DFQATT, CDR2 SNEGSKA (reference sequence). V was clipped by 6 bases and J by 7 bases; unmatched bases: 7. The CDR3 is 15 residues long. The CDR3 nucleotides read TGCAGTGCCGGAGGGGGACTAGCGGGAGGTAATGAGCAGTTCTTC. It is translated as CSAGGGLAGGNEQFF.

This clonotype was observed a single time. The rearrangement links TRBV19 to TRBJ1-5; D call uncertain. Trimming took off 8 bases at V and 7 bases at J, with 30 bases between the two ends. Per the germline V gene, CDR1 is LNHDA and CDR2 is SQIVND (reference sequence). The CDR3 runs 18 residues. For the CDR3, the DNA is TGTGCCAGTCGGGTCGGAAGGGTTGGGTCCGGGTTCGGCCAGCCCCAGCATTTT. Its protein product is CASRVGRVGSGFGQPQHF.

The rearrangement uses TRBV6-1 and TRBJ2-7; D is uncertain. Between the trimmed V and J ends, which lost 6 bases and 4 bases, there was a span of 10 bases. From germline, CDR1 is MNHNS and CDR2 SASEGT. The CDR3 spans 12 residues. The CDR3 sequence is CASSQPRYEQYF. CDR3 sequence (DNA): TGTGCCAGCAGCCAACCCCGTTACGAGCAGTACTTC.

This clonotype was seen more than once but under ten times. The chain couples TRBV6-1 to TRBJ1-2, with no clear D. The germline V gene encodes CDR1 MNHNS and CDR2 SASEGT. The CDR3 contains 13 residues. Trimming stripped 6 bases from V and 4 bases from J, with 12 bases between. CDR3 DNA: TGTGCCAGCAGACAGACCGGTAGCTATGGCTACACCTTC. Translated, it gives CASRQTGSYGYTF.

This rearrangement joins TRBV2 to TRBJ2-7, with unresolved D. The germline V and J ends were trimmed by 3 bases and 6 bases, with 9 bases remaining between them. The germline V gene has CDR1 SNHLY and CDR2 FYNNEI. The CDR3 totals 12 residues. Here the CDR3 DNA reads TGTGCCAGCAGTGAGGACCCCACCGAGCAGTACTTC. Amino acid sequence: CASSEDPTEQYF.

This clonotype was counted many times. The chain employs TRBV29-1 and TRBJ2-7, with TRBD1 matching over 8 bases. The CDR3 runs 13 residues. J was trimmed by 6 bases and V by 7 bases; bases with no gene match: 11. The germline V gene encodes CDR1 SQVTM and CDR2 ANQGSEA. CDR3 DNA: TGCAGCGCCGCAGGACAGGGAATGGGCGAGCAGTACTTC. Its protein is CSAAGQGMGEQYF.

Only a few counts were recorded for this clonotype. V usage is TRBV12-3 or TRBV12-4 and J usage is TRBJ1-2, with D possibly being TRBD1 (6 bases). V lost 6 bases and J 4 bases, leaving 15 bases between the germline ends. The CDR3 runs to 14 residues. As DNA, the CDR3 is TGTGCCAGCAGCCCCAGGGGACCGACCTATGGCTACACCTTC. This codes for CASSPRGPTYGYTF.

This clonotype was seen a few times. The chain carries TRBV12-3 or TRBV12-4 and TRBJ2-7; 10 bases align to TRBD2. CDR3 length equals 14 residues. Trimming removed 7 bases from V and 3 bases from J; junction bases left unmatched: 6. CDR3 sequence: CASMETSGVYEQYF. Here the CDR3 DNA reads TGTGCCAGCATGGAAACTAGCGGGGTCTACGAGCAGTACTTC.

The V call is TRBV19, the J call TRBJ2-1; 10 bases are shared with TRBD2. The CDR3 contains 15 residues. Unmatched junction bases numbered 8, after V lost 4 bases and J lost 8 bases. Germline V gene sequence: CDR1 LNHDA, CDR2 SQIVND (reference sequence). CDR3 loop: CASSNKREGSDEQFF. The CDR3 nucleotides are TGTGCCAGTAGTAATAAGCGGGAGGGGTCAGATGAGCAGTTCTTC.

V is TRBV25-1 and J is TRBJ1-3; no firm D call. This CDR3 has 15 amino acids. Per the germline V gene, CDR1 is MGHDK and CDR2 is SYGVNS. V lost 3 bases and J lost 0, with 9 bases in between. As DNA, the CDR3 is TGTGCCAGCAGTGACGTCGGACTCTCTGGAAACACCATATATTTT. This codes for CASSDVGLSGNTIYF.

The rearrangement uses TRBV5-1 and TRBJ2-5, with a weak D call TRBD2 (5 bases). The CDR3 consists of 15 residues. Trimming cost V 0 bases and J 5 bases, with 14 bases left between them. CDR1 and CDR2 (germline): SGHRS, YFSETQ. CDR3 nucleotide sequence: TGCGCCAGCAGCTTGGTGAGGGATTTGGGGGAGACCCAGTACTTC. Translation gives CASSLVRDLGETQYF.